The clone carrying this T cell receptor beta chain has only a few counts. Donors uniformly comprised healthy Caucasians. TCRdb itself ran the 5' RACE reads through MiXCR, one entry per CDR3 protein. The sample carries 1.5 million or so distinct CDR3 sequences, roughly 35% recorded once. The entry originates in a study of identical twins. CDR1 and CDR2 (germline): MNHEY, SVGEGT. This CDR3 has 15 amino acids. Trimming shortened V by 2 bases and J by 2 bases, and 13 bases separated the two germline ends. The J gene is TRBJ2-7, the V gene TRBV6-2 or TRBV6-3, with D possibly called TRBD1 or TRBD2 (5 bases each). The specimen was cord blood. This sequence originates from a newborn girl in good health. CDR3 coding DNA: TGTGCCAGCAGTTACCGGCTAACGGGGCCCTACGAGCAGTACTTC. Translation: CASSYRLTGPYEQYF.